Below, one T cell receptor (beta chain) is given with its context. No antigen is known for it. Using MiXCR, TCRdb reanalyzed the PCR reads. The sample has more than 15,000 clones, approximately 22% seen once; the top ten hold approximately 8.1%. These data are taken from a study of metastatic and nonmetastatic thyroid tumors. Thyroid surgery was preceded by no treatment in any patient. The CDR3 consists of 14 residues. Germline V gene data show CDR1 as DFQATT and CDR2 as SNEGSKA (reference sequence). J lost 5 bases, V lost 5 bases, and 2 bases had no gene match. Study conclusions and caveats: Within blood and tumor, benign nodules reportedly had significantly lower TCR beta diversity than malignant thyroid tumors did.

The sequencing input was adjacent normal tissue. The TCR originated in a female donor with papillary thyroid cancer or a benign thyroid nodule (not recorded which). Some clones in this sample may be carry-over from other donors' samples. This chain joins TRBV20-1 and TRBJ2-5; TRBD2 aligns across 16 bases. This chain's CDR3 is CSAGTSGRGETQYF. CDR3 nucleotides: TGCAGTGCTGGGACTAGCGGGAGGGGGGAGACCCAGTACTTC.